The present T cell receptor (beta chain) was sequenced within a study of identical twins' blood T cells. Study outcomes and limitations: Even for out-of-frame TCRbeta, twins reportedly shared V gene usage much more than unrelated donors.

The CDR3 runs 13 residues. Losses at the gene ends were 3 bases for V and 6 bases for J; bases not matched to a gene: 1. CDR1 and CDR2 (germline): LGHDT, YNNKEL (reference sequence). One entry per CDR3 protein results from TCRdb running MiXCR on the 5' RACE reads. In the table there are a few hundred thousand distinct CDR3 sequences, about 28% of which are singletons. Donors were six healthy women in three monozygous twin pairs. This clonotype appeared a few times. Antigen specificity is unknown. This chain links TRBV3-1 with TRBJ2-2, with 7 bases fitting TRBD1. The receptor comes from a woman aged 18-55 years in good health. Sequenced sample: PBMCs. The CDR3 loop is CASSQTGSGELFF. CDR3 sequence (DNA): TGTGCCAGCAGCCAGACAGGGTCCGGGGAGCTGTTTTTT.